The clone carrying this T cell receptor (beta chain) was counted a single time. Its target is not known. Trimming left V 10 bases short and J 14 bases short, with 16 bases between. The CDR3 is made up of 10 amino acids. CDR1 and CDR2 (germline): MNHNY, SVGAGI (reference sequence). PCR involved 60 Vbeta and 13 Jbeta primers. The table came from immunoSEQ multiplex PCR; TCRdb's copy has only in-frame clones and leaves some out. Of under 150,000 clones listed, around 62% were seen once; the top ten hold roughly 9.8%. This entry is derived from a study of cytomegalovirus exposure and HLA in healthy donors. Study results and limitations: In a later analysis, a genetic analysis reported fewer productive-TCR N-insertions in an Asian-associated ancestry cluster than the cohort average. HLA restriction was apparent for most CMV-associated TCR beta chains in a later analysis. The study reported that TCR beta sequences accurately predicted HLA-A and HLA-B alleles in most subjects. Cytomegalovirus association was listed for 164 TCR beta chains.

The genes are TRBV6-6 and TRBJ2-3; D possibly corresponds to TRBD1 (5 bases). Material: PBMCs. The TCR sequence derives from a woman in her thirties or forties in good health and CMV-seropositive. Here the CDR3 DNA reads TGTGCCACCGTCCAGGGCACGTGGTATTTT. Encoded protein: CATVQGTWYF.